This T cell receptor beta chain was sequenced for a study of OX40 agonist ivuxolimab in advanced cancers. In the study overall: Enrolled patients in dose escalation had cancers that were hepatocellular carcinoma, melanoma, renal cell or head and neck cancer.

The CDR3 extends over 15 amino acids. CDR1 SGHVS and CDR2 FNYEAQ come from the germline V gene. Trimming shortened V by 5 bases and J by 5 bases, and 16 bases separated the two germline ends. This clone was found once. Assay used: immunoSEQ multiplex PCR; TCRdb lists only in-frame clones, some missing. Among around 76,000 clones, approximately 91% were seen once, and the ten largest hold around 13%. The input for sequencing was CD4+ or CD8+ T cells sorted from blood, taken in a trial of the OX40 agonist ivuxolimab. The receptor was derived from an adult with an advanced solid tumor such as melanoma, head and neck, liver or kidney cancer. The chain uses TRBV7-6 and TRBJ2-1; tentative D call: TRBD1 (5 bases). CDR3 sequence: CASSPVNVGDNEQFF. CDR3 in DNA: TGTGCCAGCAGCCCGGTTAACGTAGGGGACAATGAGCAGTTCTTC.